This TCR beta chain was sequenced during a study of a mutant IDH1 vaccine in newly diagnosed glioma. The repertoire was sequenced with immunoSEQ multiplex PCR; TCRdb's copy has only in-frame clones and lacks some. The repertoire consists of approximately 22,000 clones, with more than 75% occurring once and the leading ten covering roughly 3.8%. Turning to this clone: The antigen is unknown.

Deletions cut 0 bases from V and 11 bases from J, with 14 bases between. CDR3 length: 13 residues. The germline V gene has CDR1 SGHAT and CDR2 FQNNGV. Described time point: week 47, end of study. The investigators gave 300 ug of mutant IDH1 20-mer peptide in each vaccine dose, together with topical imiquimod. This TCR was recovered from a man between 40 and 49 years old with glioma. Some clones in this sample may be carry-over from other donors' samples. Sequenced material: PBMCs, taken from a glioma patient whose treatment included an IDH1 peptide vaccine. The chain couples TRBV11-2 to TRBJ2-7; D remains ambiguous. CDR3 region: CASSLDLVRVKYF. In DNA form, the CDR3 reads TGTGCCAGCAGCTTAGATCTAGTAAGAGTGAAGTACTTC.